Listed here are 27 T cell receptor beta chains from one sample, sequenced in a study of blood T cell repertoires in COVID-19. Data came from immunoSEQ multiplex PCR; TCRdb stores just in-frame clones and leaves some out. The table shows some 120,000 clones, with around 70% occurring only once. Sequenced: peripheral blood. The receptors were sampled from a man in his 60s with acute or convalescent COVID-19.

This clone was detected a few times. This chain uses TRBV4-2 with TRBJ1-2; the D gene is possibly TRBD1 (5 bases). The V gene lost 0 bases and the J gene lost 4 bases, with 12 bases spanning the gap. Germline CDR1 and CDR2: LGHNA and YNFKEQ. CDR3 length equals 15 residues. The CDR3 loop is CASSQDSGKPYGYTF. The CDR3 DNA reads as TGTGCCAGCAGCCAAGATTCAGGGAAGCCCTATGGCTACACCTTC.

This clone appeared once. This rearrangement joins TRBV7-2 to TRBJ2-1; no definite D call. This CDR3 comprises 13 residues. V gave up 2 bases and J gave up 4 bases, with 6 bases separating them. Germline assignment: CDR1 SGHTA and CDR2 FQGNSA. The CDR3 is CASSLNMYNEQFF. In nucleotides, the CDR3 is TGTGCCAGCAGCTTAAATATGTACAATGAGCAGTTCTTC.

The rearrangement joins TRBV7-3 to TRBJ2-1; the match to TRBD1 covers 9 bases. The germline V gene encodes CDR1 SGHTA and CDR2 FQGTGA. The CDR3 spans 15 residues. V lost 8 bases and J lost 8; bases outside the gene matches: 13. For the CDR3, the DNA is TGTGCCAGCGGTGTGGGGACAGGGAGAAACCATGAGCAGTTCTTC. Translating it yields CASGVGTGRNHEQFF.

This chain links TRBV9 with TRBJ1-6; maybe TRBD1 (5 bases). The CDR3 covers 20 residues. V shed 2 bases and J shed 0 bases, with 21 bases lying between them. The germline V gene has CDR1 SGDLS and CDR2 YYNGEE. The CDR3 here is CASSVEGQGGPSSYNSPLHF. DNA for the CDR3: TGTGCCAGCAGCGTGGAAGGCCAGGGTGGTCCCAGCTCCTATAATTCACCCCTCCACTTT.

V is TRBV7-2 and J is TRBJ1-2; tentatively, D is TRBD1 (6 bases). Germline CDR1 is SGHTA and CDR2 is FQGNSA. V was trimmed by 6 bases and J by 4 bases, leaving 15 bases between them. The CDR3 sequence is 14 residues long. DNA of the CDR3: TGTGCCAGCAGTCCTAGGGGGGGGGCCTATGGCTACACCTTC. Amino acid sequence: CASSPRGGAYGYTF.

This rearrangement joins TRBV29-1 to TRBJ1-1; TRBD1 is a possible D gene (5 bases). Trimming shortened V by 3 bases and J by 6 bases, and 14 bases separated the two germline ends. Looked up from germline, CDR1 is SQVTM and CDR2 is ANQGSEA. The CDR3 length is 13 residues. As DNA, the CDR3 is TGCAGCGTTGAGCTGGGGCCAACCCCTGAAGCTTTCTTT. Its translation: CSVELGPTPEAFF.

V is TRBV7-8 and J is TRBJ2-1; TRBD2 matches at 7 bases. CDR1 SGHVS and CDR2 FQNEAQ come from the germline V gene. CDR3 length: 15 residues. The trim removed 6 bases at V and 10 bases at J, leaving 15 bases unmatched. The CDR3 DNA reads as TGTGCCAGCAGATTGGACTGGGGGGGTTTCGGAGAGCAGTTCTTC. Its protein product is CASRLDWGGFGEQFF. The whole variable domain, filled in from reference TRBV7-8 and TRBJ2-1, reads GAGVSQSPRYKVAKRGQDVALRCDPISGHVSLFWYQQALGQGPEFLTYFQNEAQLDKSGLPSDRFFAERPEGSVSTLKIQRTQQEDSAVYLCASRLDWGGFGEQFFGPGTRLTVL.

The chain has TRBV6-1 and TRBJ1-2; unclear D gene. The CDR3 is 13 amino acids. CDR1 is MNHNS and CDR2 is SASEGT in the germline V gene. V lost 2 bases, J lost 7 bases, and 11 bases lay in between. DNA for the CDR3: TGTGCCAGCAGTGAAACGGGAGTCGGTGGCTACACCTTC. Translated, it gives CASSETGVGGYTF.

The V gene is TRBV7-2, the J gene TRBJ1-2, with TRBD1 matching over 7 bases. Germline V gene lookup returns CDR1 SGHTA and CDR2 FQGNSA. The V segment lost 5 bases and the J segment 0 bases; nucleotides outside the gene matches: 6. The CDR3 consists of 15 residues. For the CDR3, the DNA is TGTGCCAGCAGCCCAGGGACAGAGGCTAACTATGGCTACACCTTC. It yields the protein CASSPGTEANYGYTF.

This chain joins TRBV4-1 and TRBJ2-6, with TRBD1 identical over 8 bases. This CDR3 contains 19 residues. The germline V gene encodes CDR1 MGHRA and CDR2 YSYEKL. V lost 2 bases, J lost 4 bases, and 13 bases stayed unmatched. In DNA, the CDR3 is TGCGCCAGCAGCCAACCCTCTGACAGGGGAGGAAGAGGGGCCAACGTCCTGACTTTC. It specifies CASSQPSDRGGRGANVLTF.

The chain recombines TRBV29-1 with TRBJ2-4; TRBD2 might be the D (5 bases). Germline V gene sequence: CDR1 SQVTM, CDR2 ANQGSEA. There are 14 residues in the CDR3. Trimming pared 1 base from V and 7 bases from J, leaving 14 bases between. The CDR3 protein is CSVEAGISGNIQYF. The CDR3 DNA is TGCAGCGTTGAAGCGGGGATCAGTGGGAACATTCAGTACTTC.

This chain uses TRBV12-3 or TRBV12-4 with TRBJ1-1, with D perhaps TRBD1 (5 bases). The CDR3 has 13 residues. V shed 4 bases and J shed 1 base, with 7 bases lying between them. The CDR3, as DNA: TGTGCCAGCAGTTACGGGGGGAACACTGAAGCTTTCTTT. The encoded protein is CASSYGGNTEAFF.

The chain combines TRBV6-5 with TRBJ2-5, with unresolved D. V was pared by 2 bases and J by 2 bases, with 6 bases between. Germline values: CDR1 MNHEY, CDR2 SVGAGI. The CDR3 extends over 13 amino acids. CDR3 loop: CASSYRGQETQYF. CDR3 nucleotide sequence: TGTGCCAGCAGTTACCGCGGTCAAGAGACCCAGTACTTC.

The CDR3 reads CASRFRPGGPYEQYF. The DNA of the CDR3 is TGTGCCAGCAGATTTAGGCCGGGGGGCCCCTACGAGCAGTACTTC. The V gene is TRBV11-2, the J gene TRBJ2-7; TRBD2 is a possible D gene (7 bases). Germline V lookup: CDR1 SGHAT, CDR2 FQNNGV. The V and J ends lost 6 bases and 2 bases respectively, with 17 bases between them. This CDR3 has 15 amino acids.

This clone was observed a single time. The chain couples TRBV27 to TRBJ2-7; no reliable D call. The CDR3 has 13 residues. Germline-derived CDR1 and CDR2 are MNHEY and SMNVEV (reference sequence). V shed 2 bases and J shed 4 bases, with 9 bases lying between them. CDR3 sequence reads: CASSLKRGYEQYF. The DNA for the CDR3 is TGTGCCAGCAGTTTAAAGAGAGGTTACGAGCAGTACTTC.

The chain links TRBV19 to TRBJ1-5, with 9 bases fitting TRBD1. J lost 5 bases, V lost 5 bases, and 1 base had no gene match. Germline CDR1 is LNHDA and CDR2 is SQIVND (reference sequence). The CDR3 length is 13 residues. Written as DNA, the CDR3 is TGTGCCAGTAGTGGGGACAGGGATCAGCCCCAGCATTTT. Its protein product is CASSGDRDQPQHF. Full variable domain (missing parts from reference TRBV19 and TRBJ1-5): DGGITQSPKYLFRKEGQNVTLSCEQNLNHDAMYWYRQDPGQGLRLIYYSQIVNDFQKGDIAEGYSVSREKKESFPLTVTSAQKNPTAFYLCASSGDRDQPQHFGDGTRLSIL.

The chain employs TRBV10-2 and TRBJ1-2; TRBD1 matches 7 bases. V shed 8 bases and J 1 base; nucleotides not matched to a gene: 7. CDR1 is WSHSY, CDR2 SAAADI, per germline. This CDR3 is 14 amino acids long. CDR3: CASARDSVNYGYTF. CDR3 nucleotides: TGCGCCAGCGCCCGGGACAGCGTTAACTATGGCTACACCTTC.

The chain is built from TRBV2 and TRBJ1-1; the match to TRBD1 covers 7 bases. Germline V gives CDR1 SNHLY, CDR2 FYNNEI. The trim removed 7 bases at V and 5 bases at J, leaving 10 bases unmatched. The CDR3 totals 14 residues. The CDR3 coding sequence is TGTGCCAGCACCCATACAGGGGATGGGACTGAAGCTTTCTTT. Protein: CASTHTGDGTEAFF.

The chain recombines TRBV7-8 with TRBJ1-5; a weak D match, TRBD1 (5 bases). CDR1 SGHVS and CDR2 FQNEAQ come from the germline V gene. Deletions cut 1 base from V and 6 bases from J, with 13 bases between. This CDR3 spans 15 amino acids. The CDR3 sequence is CASSLVKGPGQPQHF. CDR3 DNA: TGTGCCAGCAGCTTAGTGAAGGGGCCCGGTCAGCCCCAGCATTTT.

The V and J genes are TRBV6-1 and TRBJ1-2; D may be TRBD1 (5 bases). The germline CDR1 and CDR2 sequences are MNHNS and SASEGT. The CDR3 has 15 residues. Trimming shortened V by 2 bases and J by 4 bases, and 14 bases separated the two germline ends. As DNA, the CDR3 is TGTGCCAGCAGTGAAAGGGGTCAGGCCTTCTATGGCTACACCTTC. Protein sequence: CASSERGQAFYGYTF.

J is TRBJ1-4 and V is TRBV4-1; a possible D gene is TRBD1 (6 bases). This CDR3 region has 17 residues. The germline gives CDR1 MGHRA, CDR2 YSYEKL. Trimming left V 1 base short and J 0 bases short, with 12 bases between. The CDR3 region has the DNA TGCGCCAGCAGCCAAGCCAGGGACACCACAACTAATGAAAAACTGTTTTTT. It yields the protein CASSQARDTTTNEKLFF.

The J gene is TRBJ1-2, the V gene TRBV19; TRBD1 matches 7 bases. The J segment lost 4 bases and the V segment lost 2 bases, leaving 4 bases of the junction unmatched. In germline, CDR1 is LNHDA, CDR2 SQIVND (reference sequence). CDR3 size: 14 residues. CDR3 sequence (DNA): TGTGCCAGTAGTATATTCGGGGACAGCTATGGCTACACCTTC. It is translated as CASSIFGDSYGYTF.

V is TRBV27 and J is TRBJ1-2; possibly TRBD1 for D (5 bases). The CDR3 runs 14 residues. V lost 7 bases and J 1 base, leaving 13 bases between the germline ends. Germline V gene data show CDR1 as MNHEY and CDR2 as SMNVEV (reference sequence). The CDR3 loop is CASMSLGGNYGYTF. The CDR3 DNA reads TGTGCCAGCATGAGTCTCGGGGGTAACTATGGCTACACCTTC.

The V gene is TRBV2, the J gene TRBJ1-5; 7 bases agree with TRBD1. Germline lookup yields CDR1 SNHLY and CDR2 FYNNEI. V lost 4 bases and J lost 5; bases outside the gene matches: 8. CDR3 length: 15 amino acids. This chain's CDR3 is CASSVEQGTYQPQHF. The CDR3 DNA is TGTGCCAGCAGTGTAGAACAGGGGACGTATCAGCCCCAGCATTTT.

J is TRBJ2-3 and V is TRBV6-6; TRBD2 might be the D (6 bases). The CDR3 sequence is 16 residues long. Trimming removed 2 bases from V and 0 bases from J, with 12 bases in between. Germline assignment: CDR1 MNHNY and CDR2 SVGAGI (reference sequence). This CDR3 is CASSYDRGSSTDTQYF. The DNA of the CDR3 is TGTGCCAGCAGTTACGACCGGGGGTCTAGCACAGATACGCAGTATTTT.

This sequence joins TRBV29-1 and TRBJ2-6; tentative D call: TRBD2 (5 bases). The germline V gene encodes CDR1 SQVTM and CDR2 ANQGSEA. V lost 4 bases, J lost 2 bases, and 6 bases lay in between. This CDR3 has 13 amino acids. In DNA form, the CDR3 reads TGCAGCGTTGGGGGAGCTGGGGCCAACGTCCTGACTTTC. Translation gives CSVGGAGANVLTF.

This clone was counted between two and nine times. DNA for the CDR3: TGTGCCAGCAGCAGGGGACTAGCGGACAACAATGAGCAGTTCTTC. Amino acid sequence: CASSRGLADNNEQFF. The V and J genes are TRBV6-5 and TRBJ2-1, with 11 bases identical to TRBD2. V lost 6 bases, J lost 5 bases, and 6 bases stayed unmatched. The CDR3 is made up of 15 amino acids. Germline V gene lookup returns CDR1 MNHEY and CDR2 SVGAGI.